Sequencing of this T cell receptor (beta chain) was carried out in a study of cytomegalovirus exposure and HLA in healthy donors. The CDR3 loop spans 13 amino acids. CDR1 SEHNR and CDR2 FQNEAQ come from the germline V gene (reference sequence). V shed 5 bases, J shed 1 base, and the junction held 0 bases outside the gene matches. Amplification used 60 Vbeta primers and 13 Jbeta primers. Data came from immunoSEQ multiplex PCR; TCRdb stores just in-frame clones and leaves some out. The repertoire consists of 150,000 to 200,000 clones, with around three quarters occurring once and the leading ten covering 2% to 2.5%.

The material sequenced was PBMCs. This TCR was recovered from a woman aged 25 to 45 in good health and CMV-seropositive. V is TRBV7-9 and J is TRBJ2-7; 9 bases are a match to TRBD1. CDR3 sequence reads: CASSGQGSYEQYF. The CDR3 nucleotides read TGTGCCAGCAGCGGACAGGGGTCCTACGAGCAGTACTTC. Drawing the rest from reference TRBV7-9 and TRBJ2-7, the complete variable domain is DTGVSQNPRHKITKRGQNVTFRCDPISEHNRLYWYRQTLGQGPEFLTYFQNEAQLEKSRLLSDRFSAERPKGSFSTLEIQRTEQGDSAMYLCASSGQGSYEQYFGPGTRLTVT.